These T cell receptor beta chains were read from a single sample in a study of yellow fever vaccine responses in identical twins. Each CDR3 protein gets one entry after TCRdb re-called the RT-PCR reads with MiXCR. The sample contains fewer than 35,000 distinct CDR3 sequences, 50% to 65% of which appear only once. The material sequenced was T cells from blood (PBMCs), unsorted or a sorted subset (not recorded which), taken before or after yellow fever vaccination (not recorded which). All receptors come from a woman in her late teens or twenties who received the yellow fever vaccine. CDR3s include the opening cysteine and the closing phenylalanine or tryptophan.

cdr3_length: 14; v_call: TRBV6-5; j_call: TRBJ2-7; cdr3_aa: CASSYLDGSREQYF
cdr3_length: 14; v_call: TRBV28; j_call: TRBJ2-7; cdr3_aa: CASHPRGSSYEQYF
cdr3_length: 15; v_call: TRBV10-3; j_call: TRBJ1-6; cdr3_aa: CAISQGGGLNSPLHF
cdr3_length: 13; v_call: TRBV6-1; j_call: TRBJ2-1; cdr3_aa: CASRPDGYNEQFF
cdr3_length: 14; v_call: TRBV7-6; j_call: TRBJ1-2; cdr3_aa: CASSLVGDRSGYTF
cdr3_length: 14; v_call: TRBV20-1; j_call: TRBJ1-1; cdr3_aa: CSAQRSGRGTEAFF
cdr3_length: 13; v_call: TRBV13; j_call: TRBJ2-2; cdr3_aa: CASSESISGELFF
cdr3_length: 13; v_call: TRBV11-2; j_call: TRBJ2-1; cdr3_aa: CASSRILAGEQFF
cdr3_length: 16; v_call: TRBV5-1; j_call: TRBJ2-1; cdr3_aa: CASSPGVTATQYEQFF
cdr3_length: 16; v_call: TRBV5-1; j_call: TRBJ2-3; cdr3_aa: CASSPPVSGSTDTQYF
cdr3_length: 11; v_call: TRBV5-6; j_call: TRBJ2-5; cdr3_aa: CASSLMETQYF
cdr3_length: 16; v_call: TRBV7-9; j_call: TRBJ2-3; cdr3_aa: CASSSSVWREEDTQYF
cdr3_length: 14; v_call: TRBV11-1; j_call: TRBJ1-2; cdr3_aa: CASSSGGSLKGYTF
cdr3_length: 13; v_call: TRBV28; j_call: TRBJ1-5; cdr3_aa: CASSLWQNQPQHF
cdr3_length: 16; v_call: TRBV10-3; j_call: TRBJ1-6; cdr3_aa: CAISHGTGVADSPLHF
cdr3_length: 15; v_call: TRBV20-1; j_call: TRBJ1-2; cdr3_aa: CSAKPGQGVSYGYTF
cdr3_length: 14; v_call: TRBV18; j_call: TRBJ2-1; cdr3_aa: CASSPGQGANEQFF
cdr3_length: 16; v_call: TRBV5-1; j_call: TRBJ2-3; cdr3_aa: CASSFGRGSSTDTQYF
cdr3_length: 15; v_call: TRBV6-5; j_call: TRBJ1-5; cdr3_aa: CASSYSLGTGQPQHF
cdr3_length: 13; v_call: TRBV25-1; j_call: TRBJ2-5; cdr3_aa: CASSEGNRETQYF
cdr3_length: 11; v_call: TRBV19; j_call: TRBJ2-7; cdr3_aa: CASRGAYEQYF
cdr3_length: 12; v_call: TRBV29-1; j_call: TRBJ2-1; cdr3_aa: CSAGLAGNEQFF
cdr3_length: 17; v_call: TRBV24-1; j_call: TRBJ1-6; cdr3_aa: CATSDNNRTAYNSPLHF
cdr3_length: 13; v_call: TRBV14; j_call: TRBJ2-1; cdr3_aa: CASSQGVGGEQFF
cdr3_length: 12; v_call: TRBV29-1; j_call: TRBJ1-1; cdr3_aa: CSVVTAYTEAFF
cdr3_length: 15; v_call: TRBV7-9; j_call: TRBJ1-1; cdr3_aa: CASRMPLTGNTEAFF
cdr3_length: 15; v_call: TRBV12-3/TRBV12-4; j_call: TRBJ2-7; cdr3_aa: CASSLEYTRVDEQYF
cdr3_length: 12; v_call: TRBV29-1; j_call: TRBJ2-7; cdr3_aa: CTGQGSPYEQYF
cdr3_length: 14; v_call: TRBV28; j_call: TRBJ1-5; cdr3_aa: CASSPSESNQPQHF
cdr3_length: 15; v_call: TRBV9; j_call: TRBJ1-5; cdr3_aa: CASNTDGRSNQPQHF
cdr3_length: 17; v_call: TRBV10-1; j_call: TRBJ2-1; cdr3_aa: CASSESTFSRGGPEQFF
cdr3_length: 16; v_call: TRBV10-3; j_call: TRBJ2-3; cdr3_aa: CAISEDPLGATDTQYF
cdr3_length: 14; v_call: TRBV10-2; j_call: TRBJ1-6; cdr3_aa: CASRKGGDNSPLHF